This TCR beta chain was observed in a study of tissue T cells after allogeneic stem cell transplantation. Sequencing was performed with immunoSEQ multiplex PCR; in TCRdb, only in-frame clones are kept and a portion is missing. There are some 48,000 clones in the sample; over 70% occur only once, and 0.5% to 0.6% lies in the top ten. This clone has a single count. All gene names here are mouse names. The sequence runs out 1 residue before the end of the CDR3; the remainder is reconstructed from the germline J gene. CDR1 is SGHSA, CDR2 FRNQAP, per germline. This CDR3 comprises 13 residues. V was cut by 0 bases and J by 4 bases, with 6 bases left in between.

The genes are TRBV16 and TRBJ1-1; the D gene is possibly TRBD1 (5 bases). The source is a pool of C57BL/6 mice in good health. Sequencing input: sorted cells pooled from one or two spleens. The CDR3 bases that were read are TGTGCAAGCAGCTTAGACGACAGCACAGAAGTCTTC. It translates to CASSLDDSTEVF. The complete CDR3 protein is CASSLDDSTEVFF.